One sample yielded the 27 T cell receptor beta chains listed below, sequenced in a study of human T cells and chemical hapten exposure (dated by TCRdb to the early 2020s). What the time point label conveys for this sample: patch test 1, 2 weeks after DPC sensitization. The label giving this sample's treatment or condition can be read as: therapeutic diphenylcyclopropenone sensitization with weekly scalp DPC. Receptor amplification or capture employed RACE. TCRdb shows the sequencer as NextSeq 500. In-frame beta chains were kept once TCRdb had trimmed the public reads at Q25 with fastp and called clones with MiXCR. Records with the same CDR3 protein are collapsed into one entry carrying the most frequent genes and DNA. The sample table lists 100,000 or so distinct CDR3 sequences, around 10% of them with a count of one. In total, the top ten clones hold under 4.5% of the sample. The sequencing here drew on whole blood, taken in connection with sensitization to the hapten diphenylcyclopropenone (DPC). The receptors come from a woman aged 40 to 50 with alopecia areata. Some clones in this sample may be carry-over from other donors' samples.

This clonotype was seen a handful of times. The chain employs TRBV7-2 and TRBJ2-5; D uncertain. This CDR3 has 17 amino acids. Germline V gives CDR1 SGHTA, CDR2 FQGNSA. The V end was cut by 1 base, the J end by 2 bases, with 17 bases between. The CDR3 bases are TGTGCCAGCAGCTTAGGCTTCCTGGTCCTTAATCAAGAGACCCAGTACTTC. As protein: CASSLGFLVLNQETQYF.

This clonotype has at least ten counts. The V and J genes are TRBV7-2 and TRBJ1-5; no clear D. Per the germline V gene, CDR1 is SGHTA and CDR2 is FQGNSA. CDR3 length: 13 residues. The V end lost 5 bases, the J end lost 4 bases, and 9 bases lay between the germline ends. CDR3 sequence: CASSQEMNQPQHF. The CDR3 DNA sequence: TGTGCCAGCAGCCAAGAAATGAATCAGCCCCAGCATTTT.

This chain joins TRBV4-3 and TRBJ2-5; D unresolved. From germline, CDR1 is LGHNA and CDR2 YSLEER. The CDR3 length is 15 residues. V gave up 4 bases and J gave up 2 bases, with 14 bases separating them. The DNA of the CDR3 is TGCGCCAGCAGCCGCTACTCCGGGCAGCAAGAGACCCAGTACTTC. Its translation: CASSRYSGQQETQYF.

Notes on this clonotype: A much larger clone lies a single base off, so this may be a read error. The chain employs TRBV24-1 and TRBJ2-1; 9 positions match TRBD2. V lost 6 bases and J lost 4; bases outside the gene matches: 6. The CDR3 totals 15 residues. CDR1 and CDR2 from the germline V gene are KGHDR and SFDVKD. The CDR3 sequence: CATSYASGAYNEQFF. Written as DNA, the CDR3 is TGTGCCACCAGTTATGCTAGCGGGGCTTACAATGAGCAGTTCTTC.

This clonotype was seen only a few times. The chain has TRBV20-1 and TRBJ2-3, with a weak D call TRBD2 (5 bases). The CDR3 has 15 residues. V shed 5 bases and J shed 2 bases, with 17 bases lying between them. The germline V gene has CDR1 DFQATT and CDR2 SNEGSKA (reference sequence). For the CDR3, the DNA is TGCAGTGCTGGGCAGCGAGCGGAAAACACAGATACGCAGTATTTT. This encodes CSAGQRAENTDTQYF.

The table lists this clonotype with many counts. The CDR3 is CSATALGETQYF. CDR3 DNA: TGCAGCGCCACAGCCCTGGGAGAGACCCAGTACTTC. The chain carries TRBV29-1 and TRBJ2-5, with unresolved D. Trimming left V 7 bases short and J 4 bases short, with 13 bases between. The length of the CDR3 is 12 residues. Looked up from germline, CDR1 is SQVTM and CDR2 is ANQGSEA.

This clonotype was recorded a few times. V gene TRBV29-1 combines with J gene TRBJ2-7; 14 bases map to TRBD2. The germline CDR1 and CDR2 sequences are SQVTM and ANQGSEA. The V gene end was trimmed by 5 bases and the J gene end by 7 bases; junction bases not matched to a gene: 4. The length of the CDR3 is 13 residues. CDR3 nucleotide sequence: TGCAGCGTTAGGACTAGCGGGAGGAGAGAGCAGTACTTC. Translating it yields CSVRTSGRREQYF.

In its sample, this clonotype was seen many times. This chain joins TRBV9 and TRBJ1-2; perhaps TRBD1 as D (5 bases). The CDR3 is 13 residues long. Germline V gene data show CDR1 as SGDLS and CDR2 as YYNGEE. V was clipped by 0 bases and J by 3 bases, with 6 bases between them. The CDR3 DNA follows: TGTGCCAGCAGCGTAGGGGGCTACTATGGCTACACCTTC. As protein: CASSVGGYYGYTF.

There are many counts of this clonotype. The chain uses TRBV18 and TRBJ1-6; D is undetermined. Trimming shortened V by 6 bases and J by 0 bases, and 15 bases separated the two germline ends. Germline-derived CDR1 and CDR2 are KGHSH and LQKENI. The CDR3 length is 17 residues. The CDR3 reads CASSTLPADSYNSPLHF. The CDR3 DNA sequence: TGTGCCAGCTCCACGCTCCCGGCCGACTCCTATAATTCACCCCTCCACTTT.

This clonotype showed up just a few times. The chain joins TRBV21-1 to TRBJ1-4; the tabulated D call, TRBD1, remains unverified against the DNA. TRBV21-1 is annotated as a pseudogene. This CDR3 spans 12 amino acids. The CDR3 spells CARNRDNEKLFF. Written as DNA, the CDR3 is TGTGCCCGCAACAGGGATAATGAAAAACTGTTTTTT.

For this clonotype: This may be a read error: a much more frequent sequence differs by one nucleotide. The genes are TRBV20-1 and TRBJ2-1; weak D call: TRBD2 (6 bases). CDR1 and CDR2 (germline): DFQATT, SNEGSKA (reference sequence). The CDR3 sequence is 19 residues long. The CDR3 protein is CNARPRYSGRLSSYNEQFF. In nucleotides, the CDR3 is TGCAATGCTAGACCGCGGTACAGCGGGCGCCTCAGCTCCTACAATGAGCAGTTCTTC.

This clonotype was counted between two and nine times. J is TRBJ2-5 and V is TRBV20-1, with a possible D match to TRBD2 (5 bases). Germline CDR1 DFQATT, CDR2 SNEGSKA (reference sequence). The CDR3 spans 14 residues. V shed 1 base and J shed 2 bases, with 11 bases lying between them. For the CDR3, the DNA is TGCAGTGCTAGAGTGGCGTGGGAGCAAGAGACCCAGTACTTC. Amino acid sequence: CSARVAWEQETQYF.

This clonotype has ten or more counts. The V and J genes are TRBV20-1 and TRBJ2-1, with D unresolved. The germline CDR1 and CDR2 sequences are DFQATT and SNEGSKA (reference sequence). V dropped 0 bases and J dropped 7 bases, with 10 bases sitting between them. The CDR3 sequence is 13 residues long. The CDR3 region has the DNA TGCAGTGCTAGAGATGTTATGGGGAATGAGCAGTTCTTC. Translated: CSARDVMGNEQFF.

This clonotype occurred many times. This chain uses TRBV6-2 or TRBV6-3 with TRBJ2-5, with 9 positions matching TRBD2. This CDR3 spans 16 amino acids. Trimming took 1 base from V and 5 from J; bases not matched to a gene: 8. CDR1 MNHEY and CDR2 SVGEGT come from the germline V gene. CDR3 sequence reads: CASSYFGTSRGETQYF. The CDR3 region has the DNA TGTGCCAGCAGTTACTTCGGGACTAGCCGCGGGGAGACCCAGTACTTC.

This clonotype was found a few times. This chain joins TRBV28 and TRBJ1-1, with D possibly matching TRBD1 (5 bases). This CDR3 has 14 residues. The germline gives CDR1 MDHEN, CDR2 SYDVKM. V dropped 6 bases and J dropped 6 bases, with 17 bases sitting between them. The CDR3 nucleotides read TGTGCCAGCAGCCAGGACATCTTCCCCCCTGAAGCTTTCTTT. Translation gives CASSQDIFPPEAFF. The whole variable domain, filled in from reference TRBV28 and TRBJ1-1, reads DVKVTQSSRYLVKRTGEKVFLECVQDMDHENMFWYRQDPGLGLRLIYFSYDVKMKEKGDIPEGYSVSREKKERFSLILESASTNQTSMYLCASSQDIFPPEAFFGQGTRLTVV.

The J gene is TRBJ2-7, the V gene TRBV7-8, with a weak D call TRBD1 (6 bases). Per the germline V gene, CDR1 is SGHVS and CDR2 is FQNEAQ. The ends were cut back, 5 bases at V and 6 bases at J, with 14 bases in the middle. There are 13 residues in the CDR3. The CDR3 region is CASSRNRVGEQYF. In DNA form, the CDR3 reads TGTGCCAGCAGCCGAAACAGGGTTGGCGAGCAGTACTTC.

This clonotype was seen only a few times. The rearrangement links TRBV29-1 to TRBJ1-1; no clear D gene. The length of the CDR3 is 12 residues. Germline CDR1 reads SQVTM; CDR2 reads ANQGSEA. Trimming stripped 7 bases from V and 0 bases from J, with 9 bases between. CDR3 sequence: CSASNLNTEAFF. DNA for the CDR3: TGCAGCGCGAGCAACTTGAACACTGAAGCTTTCTTT.

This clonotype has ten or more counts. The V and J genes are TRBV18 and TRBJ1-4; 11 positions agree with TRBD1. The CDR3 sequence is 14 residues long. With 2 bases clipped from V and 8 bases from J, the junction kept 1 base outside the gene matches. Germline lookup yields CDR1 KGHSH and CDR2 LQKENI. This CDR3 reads CASSPRDRGEKLFF. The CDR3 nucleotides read TGTGCCAGCTCACCAAGGGACAGGGGGGAAAAACTGTTTTTT.

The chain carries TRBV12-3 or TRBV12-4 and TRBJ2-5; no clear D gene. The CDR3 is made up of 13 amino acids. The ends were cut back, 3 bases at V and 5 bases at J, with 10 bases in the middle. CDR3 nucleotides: TGTGCCAGCAGTTTCGGGCCCCGGGAGACCCAGTACTTC. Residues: CASSFGPRETQYF.

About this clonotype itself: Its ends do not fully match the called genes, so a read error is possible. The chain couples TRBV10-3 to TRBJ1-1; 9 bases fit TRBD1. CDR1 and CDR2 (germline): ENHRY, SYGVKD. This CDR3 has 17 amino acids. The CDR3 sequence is CAISEGQGTSMNTEVFF. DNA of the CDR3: TGTGCCATCAGTGAGGGACAGGGGACGTCAATGAACACTGAAGTTTTCTTT.

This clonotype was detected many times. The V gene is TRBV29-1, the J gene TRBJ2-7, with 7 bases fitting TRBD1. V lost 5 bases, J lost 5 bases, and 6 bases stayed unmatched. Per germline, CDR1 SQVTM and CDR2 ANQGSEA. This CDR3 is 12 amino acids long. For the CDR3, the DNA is TGCAGCGTTCAAGGGGGCTCTAACGAGCAGTACTTC. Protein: CSVQGGSNEQYF.

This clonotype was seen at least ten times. The CDR3 coding sequence is TGTGCCAGCAGCCCCGGATCCCGTCTAAAGAACACTGAAGCTTTCTTT. This sequence encodes CASSPGSRLKNTEAFF. This chain connects TRBV5-6 to TRBJ1-1; D remains unclear. From germline, CDR1 is SGHDT and CDR2 YYEEEE. The CDR3 sequence is 16 residues long. The V gene lost 4 bases and the J gene lost 1 base, with 17 bases spanning the gap.

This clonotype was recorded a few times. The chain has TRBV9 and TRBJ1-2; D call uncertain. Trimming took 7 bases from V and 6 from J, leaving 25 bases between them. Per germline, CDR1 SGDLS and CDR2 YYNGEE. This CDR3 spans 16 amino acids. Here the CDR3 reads CASSAGLHLRRDGYTF. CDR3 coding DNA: TGTGCCAGCTCCGCGGGCCTACACCTCAGAAGGGATGGCTACACCTTC.

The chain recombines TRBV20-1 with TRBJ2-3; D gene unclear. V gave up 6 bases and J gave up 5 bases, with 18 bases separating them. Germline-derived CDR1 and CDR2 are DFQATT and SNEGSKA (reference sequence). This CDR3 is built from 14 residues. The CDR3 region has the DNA TGCAGTGCCCCGGCCATACCCCTCGTAGATACGCAGTATTTT. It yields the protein CSAPAIPLVDTQYF.

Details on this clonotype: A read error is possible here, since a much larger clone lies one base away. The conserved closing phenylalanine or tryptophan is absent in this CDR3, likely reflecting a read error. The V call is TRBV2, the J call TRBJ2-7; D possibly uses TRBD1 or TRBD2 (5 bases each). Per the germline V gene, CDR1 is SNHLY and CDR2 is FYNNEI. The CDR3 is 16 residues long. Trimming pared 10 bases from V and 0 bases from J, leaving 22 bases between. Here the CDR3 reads CATLDLGTGSSYEQYY. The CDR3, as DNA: TGTGCCACCCTCGACTTAGGGACGGGAAGCTCCTACGAGCAGTACTAC.

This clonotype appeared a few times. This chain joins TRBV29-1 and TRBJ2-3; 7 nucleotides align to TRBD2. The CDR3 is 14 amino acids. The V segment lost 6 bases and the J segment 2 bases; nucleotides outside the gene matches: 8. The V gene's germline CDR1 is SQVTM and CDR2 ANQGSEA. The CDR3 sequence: CSVAPSGSTDTQYF. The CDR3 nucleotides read TGCAGCGTGGCGCCTAGCGGATCCACAGATACGCAGTATTTT.

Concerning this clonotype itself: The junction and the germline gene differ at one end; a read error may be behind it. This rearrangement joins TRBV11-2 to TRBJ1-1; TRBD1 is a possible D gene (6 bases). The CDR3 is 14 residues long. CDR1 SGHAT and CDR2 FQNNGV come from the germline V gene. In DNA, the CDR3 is TGTGACAGCAGCTTAGTGCGGGGGCGTACTGAAGCTTTCTTT. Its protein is CDSSLVRGRTEAFF.